A selection of T cell receptor beta chains follows, all from one sample in a study of T cell responses to AZD1222 COVID-19 vaccine. TCRdb keeps only in-frame clones here, not all; method: immunoSEQ multiplex PCR. The sample lists about 180,000 clones; around 88% were seen once. Sequenced here: peripheral blood, sampled on day 0 of AZD1222 vaccination. The receptor source for this set is an adult in good health. Each CDR3 is given with its conserved first and last residue. The order of the fields is D gene, J gene, V gene, CDR3 DNA, CDR3 protein. The D gene is left open where the match is weak.

D gene: -; J gene: TRBJ1-1; V gene: TRBV6-2/TRBV6-3; CDR3 DNA: TGTGCCAGCAGCTCGGACGTGGGGTCCCTCATGAACACTGAAGCTTTCTTT; CDR3 protein: CASSSDVGSLMNTEAFF
D gene: -; J gene: TRBJ1-1; V gene: TRBV27; CDR3 DNA: TGTGCCAGCAGTTTCGGGGGGCTGAGGAACACTGAAGCTTTCTTT; CDR3 protein: CASSFGGLRNTEAFF
D gene: TRBD2; J gene: TRBJ2-5; V gene: TRBV13; CDR3 DNA: TGTGCCAGCAGCTTAAGAAGCGGGACAGAGACCCAGTACTTC; CDR3 protein: CASSLRSGTETQYF
D gene: -; J gene: TRBJ1-1; V gene: TRBV30; CDR3 DNA: TGTGCCTGGGACAGGACGAACACTGAAGCTTTCTTT; CDR3 protein: CAWDRTNTEAFF
D gene: TRBD2; J gene: TRBJ2-2; V gene: TRBV19; CDR3 DNA: TGTGCCAGTAGTATCGGGGGAGGGCTTACCGGGGAGCTGTTTTTT; CDR3 protein: CASSIGGGLTGELFF
D gene: TRBD2; J gene: TRBJ2-7; V gene: TRBV7-2; CDR3 DNA: TGTGCCAGCCGCCTGACTAGCGGGGGCCTTGAGCAGTACTTC; CDR3 protein: CASRLTSGGLEQYF
D gene: -; J gene: TRBJ2-4; V gene: TRBV5-6; CDR3 DNA: TGTGCCAGCAGCCAGAGCACCCAGGGGAGGGTGGCCAAAAACATTCAGTACTTC; CDR3 protein: CASSQSTQGRVAKNIQYF
D gene: TRBD2; J gene: TRBJ2-5; V gene: TRBV9; CDR3 DNA: TGTGCCAGCGGCAAAGCGGGAGGGAGGCAAGAGACCCAGTACTTC; CDR3 protein: CASGKAGGRQETQYF
D gene: -; J gene: TRBJ1-5; V gene: TRBV30; CDR3 DNA: TGTGCCTGGAGTGTACGAGGGGATCAGCCCCAGCATTTT; CDR3 protein: CAWSVRGDQPQHF
D gene: TRBD1; J gene: TRBJ2-7; V gene: TRBV5-1; CDR3 DNA: TGCGCCAGCAGCTCGGGGGACAGGGGCTATCACGAGCAGTACTTC; CDR3 protein: CASSSGDRGYHEQYF
D gene: TRBD1; J gene: TRBJ2-3; V gene: TRBV28; CDR3 DNA: TGTGCCAGTCAGGGGGCAGAGGATACGCAGTATTTT; CDR3 protein: CASQGAEDTQYF
D gene: -; J gene: TRBJ1-1; V gene: TRBV19; CDR3 DNA: TGTGCCAGTAGATATGAGGTATGGGCTGAAGCTTTCTTT; CDR3 protein: CASRYEVWAEAFF
D gene: -; J gene: TRBJ1-1; V gene: TRBV7-2; CDR3 DNA: TGTGCCAGCAGCTCGCTACTGAACACTGAAGCTTTCTTT; CDR3 protein: CASSSLLNTEAFF
D gene: -; J gene: TRBJ2-6; V gene: TRBV7-2; CDR3 DNA: TGTGCCAGCAGCGTCCTCCGGGGACCTGGGGCCAACGTCCTGACTTTC; CDR3 protein: CASSVLRGPGANVLTF
D gene: -; J gene: TRBJ1-3; V gene: TRBV11-3; CDR3 DNA: TGTGCCAGCAGCTTAGTCCGAGTCGAGAACCAGGACACCATATATTTT; CDR3 protein: CASSLVRVENQDTIYF